This T cell receptor beta chain was retrieved from a study of blood T cells in healthy people across ages. Together with a sample-barcoded 5' primer, a J-beta primer mix was included in a second PCR lasting roughly 6 to 12 cycles. TCRdb used MiXCR to reprocess the 5' RACE reads, holding one entry per CDR3 protein. The sample contains over 1,500,000 distinct CDR3 sequences, 30% to 40% of which appear only once. Trimming left V 2 bases short and J 4 bases short, with 9 bases between. The CDR3 totals 14 residues. The chain has TRBV12-3 or TRBV12-4 and TRBJ2-1; D gene ambiguous. The sequence was obtained from a human donor in good health. The source material was blood. CDR3 nucleotides: TGTGCCAGCAGTTTAAAGCGTACTTACAATGAGCAGTTCTTC. The encoded protein is CASSLKRTYNEQFF.